This T cell receptor (beta chain) was captured in a study of CD8 T cells in ankylosing spondylitis. By quantitative 5'-RACE with molecular barcodes, the TCR beta libraries were made. TCRdb used MiXCR to reprocess the 5' RACE reads, holding one entry per CDR3 protein. The repertoire holds some 250,000 distinct CDR3 sequences, with roughly 8.6% as singletons. Study-wide results and limits: In reactive arthritis synovial fluid and blood, some motif variants had been reported before. According to the report, clones linked to the disease were significantly enriched in matched synovial fluid samples taken from ankylosing spondylitis patients. Ankylosing spondylitis blood seemed to carry a telltale TCR beta motif made of eight highly homologous variants.

The ends were cut back, 5 bases at V and 4 bases at J, with 11 bases in the middle. The germline V gene has CDR1 DFQATT and CDR2 SNEGSKA (reference sequence). The CDR3 extends over 12 amino acids. Points on this clonotype: The target antigen is unknown.

This receptor was obtained from a male donor with ankylosing spondylitis or in good health (not recorded which). Sequencing input: blood, either unsorted or a sorted T cell fraction (not recorded which). The V and J genes are TRBV20-1 and TRBJ1-1; maybe TRBD1 (5 bases). The CDR3 nucleotides read TGCAGTGCTGCCTATGGGGGCACTGAAGCTTTCTTT. It encodes CSAAYGGTEAFF.